This entry lists 15 T cell receptor beta chains sequenced from one sample in a study of shared clonotypes between healthy human individuals. Naive-designated CD8 cells lacked CD45RO, were positively enriched for CCR7, and omitted terminally differentiated effector memory CD45RA+ cells. The table came from immunoSEQ multiplex PCR; TCRdb's copy has only in-frame clones and leaves some out. The sample includes under 2,000,000 clones, just under 95% seen only once; the top ten take around 1%. The sequenced sample consisted of naive CD8+ T cells sorted from blood. The receptors were gathered from a man aged 18 to 30 in good health.

On this clone: At the DNA level, this CDR3 is encoded by other sequences in the same sample as well. The chain joins TRBV5-6 to TRBJ2-1, with D unclear. This CDR3 is built from 12 residues. CDR1 and CDR2 (germline): SGHDT, YYEEEE. V shed 2 bases and J shed 4 bases, with 4 bases lying between them. This CDR3 reads CASSFGYNEQFF. The CDR3 DNA reads TGTGCCAGCAGCTTTGGATACAATGAGCAGTTCTTC.

The chain recombines TRBV4-1 with TRBJ2-2; D uncertain. Germline CDR1 is MGHRA and CDR2 is YSYEKL. V lost 0 bases to trimming and J lost 0 bases, with 8 bases between them. The length of the CDR3 is 16 residues. For the CDR3, the DNA is TGCGCCAGCAGCCAAGAGGCCGGTCCGAACACCGGGGAGCTGTTTTTT. This translates into CASSQEAGPNTGELFF.

CDR3 protein: CAISVAAGGDKNIQYF. The DNA for the CDR3 is TGTGCCATCAGCGTCGCGGCCGGGGGTGACAAAAACATTCAGTACTTC. This chain connects TRBV10-3 to TRBJ2-4; D may be TRBD2 (6 bases). The CDR3 has 16 residues. The V gene's germline CDR1 is ENHRY and CDR2 SYGVKD. V lost 6 bases and J lost 3, with 18 bases in between.

In this sample, this clone turned up once. This rearrangement joins TRBV4-3 to TRBJ2-4; 7 positions match TRBD1. V lost 4 bases to trimming and J lost 4 bases; unmatched junction nucleotides: 10. CDR1 LGHNA and CDR2 YSLEER come from the germline V gene. This CDR3 region has 16 residues. CDR3 loop: CASSPRKGAEKNIQYF. CDR3 in DNA: TGCGCCAGCAGCCCTAGGAAGGGGGCAGAGAAAAACATTCAGTACTTC.

This clone appeared a few times. The CDR3 DNA sequence: TGTGCCAGTAGTGCCACAGGGAACACTGAAGCTTTCTTT. It codes for CASSATGNTEAFF. The chain joins TRBV19 to TRBJ1-1, with D perhaps matching TRBD1 (5 bases). V was shortened by 5 bases and J by 1 base, with 8 bases between the two germline ends. Per the germline V gene, CDR1 is LNHDA and CDR2 is SQIVND (reference sequence). The CDR3 has 13 amino acids.

As to this clone: The same CDR3 can be traced to other DNA sequences in this sample. The chain recombines TRBV5-1 with TRBJ2-7; TRBD1 is a possible D gene (5 bases). V was shortened by 0 bases and J by 0 bases, with 7 bases between the two germline ends. The germline CDR1 and CDR2 sequences are SGHRS and YFSETQ. This CDR3 spans 14 amino acids. The CDR3 loop reads CASSLAGNSYEQYF. The CDR3 DNA sequence: TGCGCCAGCAGCTTGGCAGGGAACTCCTACGAGCAGTACTTC.

About this clone: A junction end diverges from the germline sequence, so it may reflect a read error. V usage is TRBV6-5 and J usage is TRBJ2-1; perhaps TRBD2 as D (5 bases). The CDR3 is 12 amino acids. Germline values: CDR1 MNHEY, CDR2 SVGAGI. This chain's CDR3 is CASSDSRGEQFF. CDR3 bases: TGTGCCAGCAGTGACTCACGGGGTGAGCAGTTCTTC.

In DNA, the CDR3 is TGTGCCAGCAGCCCAGGGGGCGGAGCCGAGCAGTACTTC. Protein sequence: CASSPGGGAEQYF. The genes are TRBV7-9 and TRBJ2-7, with 8 bases identical to TRBD1. The CDR3 runs 13 residues. Losses at the gene ends were 5 bases for V and 6 bases for J; bases not matched to a gene: 6. CDR1 is SEHNR and CDR2 is FQNEAQ in the germline V gene (reference sequence).

The chain links TRBV27 to TRBJ2-5; 10 nucleotides agree with TRBD2. The germline V gene has CDR1 MNHEY and CDR2 SMNVEV (reference sequence). J was trimmed by 1 base and V by 3 bases; bases with no gene match: 11. The CDR3 contains 18 residues. CDR3 bases: TGTGCCAGCAGTTTTATATCGGGGGCTAGCGGGGGCCAAGAGACCCAGTACTTC. As protein: CASSFISGASGGQETQYF.

This chain uses TRBV7-8 with TRBJ2-1; no clear D gene. The CDR3 is 13 amino acids. V gave up 1 base and J gave up 4 bases, with 5 bases separating them. From germline, CDR1 is SGHVS and CDR2 FQNEAQ. The CDR3 reads CASSLGSYNEQFF. CDR3 DNA sequence: TGTGCCAGCAGCTTAGGGAGTTACAATGAGCAGTTCTTC.

The chain is built from TRBV4-1 and TRBJ1-2; no clear D. Trimming took 5 bases from V and 4 from J, leaving 17 bases between them. The germline CDR1 and CDR2 sequences are MGHRA and YSYEKL. CDR3 size: 15 residues. The CDR3 DNA is TGCGCCAGCAGCGATGCTTCGGGGTTAGGCTATGGCTACACCTTC. This codes for CASSDASGLGYGYTF.

J is TRBJ2-1 and V is TRBV9; possible D gene TRBD2, 6 bases. The CDR3 totals 14 residues. Trimming removed 0 bases from V and 8 bases from J, with 12 bases in between. CDR1 and CDR2 from the germline V gene are SGDLS and YYNGEE. This chain's CDR3 is CASSVGVWGDEQFF. DNA for the CDR3: TGTGCCAGCAGCGTAGGAGTATGGGGGGATGAGCAGTTCTTC.

This clone was counted a single time. The chain is built from TRBV4-3 and TRBJ2-1; possibly TRBD1 or TRBD2 for D (5 bases each). The V end lost 0 bases, the J end lost 7 bases, and 13 bases lay between the germline ends. The germline CDR1 and CDR2 sequences are LGHNA and YSLEER. CDR3 size: 15 residues. CDR3 sequence: CASSQDRGLVNEQFF. For the CDR3, the DNA is TGCGCCAGCAGCCAAGATCGGGGCCTTGTTAATGAGCAGTTCTTC.

This clone is a singleton in its sample. CDR3 nucleotides: TGTGCCAGCAGCTTGGGGGCGGGAGGGCCCTATGAGCAGTTCTTC. Protein sequence: CASSLGAGGPYEQFF. The gene calls are TRBV5-6 and TRBJ2-1, with TRBD2 identical over 9 bases. CDR1 is SGHDT and CDR2 is YYEEEE in the germline V gene. The CDR3 is 15 amino acids. Trimming at V came to 0 bases and at J to 8 bases, leaving 6 bases not matched to a gene. The entire variable domain, with the rest obtained from reference TRBV5-6 and TRBJ2-1, is as follows: DAGVTQSPTHLIKTRGQQVTLRCSPKSGHDTVSWYQQALGQGPQFIFQYYEEEERQRGNFPDRFSGHQFPNYSSELNVNALLLGDSALYLCASSLGAGGPYEQFFGPGTRLTVL.

V is TRBV6-1 and J is TRBJ2-5; perhaps D is TRBD1 or TRBD2 (5 bases each). With 3 bases removed from V and 7 bases from J, the gap between germline ends came to 9 bases. From germline, CDR1 is MNHNS and CDR2 SASEGT. CDR3 length: 12 residues. The CDR3, as DNA: TGTGCCAGCAGTGAGAATGGGGGGACCCAGTACTTC. Protein: CASSENGGTQYF.